The clone carrying this T cell receptor beta chain was counted ten times or more. What it binds is not known. The sample is drawn from a study of Graves' ophthalmopathy and Graves' hyperthyroidism. From RNA, the CDR3 regions of TCR beta chains were amplified and sequenced. HTBI primers were used in a first-round RT-PCR, which preceded a second-round multiplex PCR. TCRdb used MiXCR to reprocess the multiplex PCR reads, holding one entry per CDR3 protein. This table has about 620,000 distinct CDR3 sequences, about a fifth appearing once. Germline values: CDR1 GTSNPN, CDR2 SVGIG (reference sequence). Trimming shortened V by 1 base and J by 7 bases, and 8 bases separated the two germline ends. The CDR3 runs to 13 residues. The study's findings and limits: Most thyroid clonotypes expanded beyond 0.001 frequency were also found in blood.

Newly diagnosed hyperthyroidism donors, aged 18 to 65, duration under 2 months. Clinical symptoms, serum thyroxine, TRAb, thyroid ultrasound and orbital computed tomography were relied on for diagnosis. As the starting material, 10 ml of fresh peripheral blood yielded the PBMCs. The chain carries TRBV30 and TRBJ1-6; the D is unclear. The sequenced material came from peripheral blood. The source is a woman between 18 and 30 years old with stable Graves' hyperthyroidism. Some clones in this sample may be carry-over from other donors' samples. The CDR3 nucleotides are TGTGCCTGGAGTGAATTGGTGAATTCACCCCTCCACTTT. It yields the protein CAWSELVNSPLHF.